Presented here are 32 T cell receptor beta chains from one specimen sequenced in a study of T cells in tumors after PD-1 blockade. Profiled with immunoSEQ multiplex PCR; TCRdb holds only in-frame clones, not every one. The sample comprises over 20,000 clones, 65% to 85% of which are singletons, and about 12% rests with the top ten. The sequenced sample was PBMCs, obtained after anti-PD-1 treatment. These receptors were taken from a human donor with basal cell carcinoma.

This clone was counted only a few times. This sequence joins TRBV5-4 and TRBJ1-6, with D tentatively TRBD1 (5 bases). The CDR3 contains 18 residues. V shed 0 bases and J shed 15 bases, with 28 bases lying between them. Germline CDR1 SGHNT, CDR2 YYREEE (reference sequence). The DNA of the CDR3 is TGTGCCAGCAGCTTGGGCCCCCTTGGGACGGGTAAATTCTATGACCTCCACTTT. It specifies CASSLGPLGTGKFYDLHF.

The V gene is TRBV5-1, the J gene TRBJ2-6; 7 bases fit TRBD2. Germline assignment: CDR1 SGHRS and CDR2 YFSETQ. This CDR3 comprises 18 residues. The V gene end was trimmed by 0 bases and the J gene end by 0 bases; junction bases not matched to a gene: 6. CDR3 region: CASSLEAGLTSGANVLTF. CDR3 sequence (DNA): TGCGCCAGCAGCTTGGAAGCGGGACTGACCTCTGGGGCCAACGTCCTGACTTTC.

This sequence joins TRBV6-1 and TRBJ1-6; D ambiguous. The V end lost 3 bases, the J end lost 8 bases, and 11 bases lay between the germline ends. CDR1 MNHNS and CDR2 SASEGT come from the germline V gene. This CDR3 is 14 amino acids long. This CDR3 is CASSDVWKDSPLHF. CDR3 coding DNA: TGTGCCAGCAGTGACGTCTGGAAGGATTCACCCCTCCACTTT.

J is TRBJ2-1 and V is TRBV5-6; 8 nucleotides agree with TRBD2. The CDR3 extends over 18 amino acids. The germline V gene has CDR1 SGHDT and CDR2 YYEEEE. V shed 0 bases and J 5 bases; nucleotides not matched to a gene: 13. Here the CDR3 reads CASSLGSGWLAGHNEQFF. CDR3 nucleotide sequence: TGTGCCAGCAGCTTGGGATCAGGTTGGCTAGCGGGCCACAATGAGCAGTTCTTC.

The table lists this clone with a count of one. This chain connects TRBV5-1 to TRBJ2-2; 7 bases line up with TRBD2. Germline values: CDR1 SGHRS, CDR2 YFSETQ. CDR3 length equals 15 residues. Trimming took 0 bases from V and 3 from J; bases not matched to a gene: 2. CDR3 DNA: TGCGCCAGCAGCTTGGCTAGCGGATACACCGGGGAGCTGTTTTTT. Translated, it gives CASSLASGYTGELFF.

The rearrangement links TRBV6-4 to TRBJ2-3; TRBD2 matches at 7 bases. With V trimmed by 6 bases and J by 2 bases, 8 bases remained unmatched. The CDR3 contains 15 residues. Germline V gene data show CDR1 as MRHNA and CDR2 as SNTAGT. CDR3 in amino acids: CASSATSLATDTQYF. The CDR3 region has the DNA TGTGCCAGCAGCGCGACTAGCCTGGCCACAGATACGCAGTATTTT.

The chain uses TRBV4-1 and TRBJ2-3, with D unclear. Between the trimmed V and J ends, which lost 1 base and 4 bases, there was a span of 21 bases. Germline CDR1 is MGHRA and CDR2 is YSYEKL. This CDR3 region has 18 residues. The CDR3 region is CASSQGAAGLEPPDTQYF. The CDR3 DNA sequence: TGCGCCAGCAGCCAAGGGGCCGCTGGGCTTGAGCCCCCAGATACGCAGTATTTT.

The CDR3 region has the DNA TGTGCCTGGAGAGGACAGTATAGGAACACTGAAGCTTTCTTT. Amino acids: CAWRGQYRNTEAFF. The J gene is TRBJ1-1, the V gene TRBV30, with TRBD1 as a possible D gene (6 bases). V gave up 3 bases and J gave up 1 base, with 12 bases separating them. The CDR3 is 14 residues long. The germline CDR1 and CDR2 sequences are GTSNPN and SVGIG (reference sequence).

The chain couples TRBV6-1 to TRBJ1-5; D may be TRBD1 (5 bases). This CDR3 contains 16 residues. Germline V lookup: CDR1 MNHNS, CDR2 SASEGT. Trimming removed 3 bases from V and 2 bases from J, with 14 bases in between. DNA for the CDR3: TGTGCCAGCAGTGACCCTCCGGGGGATGGCAATCAGCCCCAGCATTTT. As protein: CASSDPPGDGNQPQHF.

The V call is TRBV10-3, the J call TRBJ2-7, with TRBD1 matching over 9 bases. V lost 11 bases to trimming and J lost 1 base; unmatched junction nucleotides: 9. Germline-derived CDR1 and CDR2 are ENHRY and SYGVKD. The CDR3 has 14 residues. The CDR3 coding sequence is TGTGCCGCCGGCGGACAGGGGAGGTCCTACGAGCAGTACTTC. As protein: CAAGGQGRSYEQYF.

CDR3 region: CASSLDIGLTGFDNEQFF. CDR3 nucleotide sequence: TGTGCCAGCAGCCTGGACATTGGGCTAACAGGGTTCGACAATGAGCAGTTCTTC. The chain uses TRBV5-4 and TRBJ2-1; possibly TRBD1 for D (6 bases). CDR1 is SGHNT, CDR2 YYREEE, per germline (reference sequence). This CDR3 is built from 18 residues. V was trimmed by 4 bases and J by 5 bases, leaving 25 bases between them.

The chain has TRBV4-1 and TRBJ2-4, with 7 bases identical to TRBD2. Germline V gene data show CDR1 as MGHRA and CDR2 as YSYEKL. The junction had 6 bases not matched to a gene; V was cut back by 4 bases and J by 3 bases. The CDR3 runs 15 residues. The CDR3 region has the DNA TGCGCCAGCAGCCTCACCGAGCGGGACAAAAACATTCAGTACTTC. Amino acid sequence: CASSLTERDKNIQYF.

The rearrangement links TRBV5-1 to TRBJ2-3, with 8 bases fitting TRBD1. In germline, CDR1 is SGHRS, CDR2 YFSETQ. The CDR3 is 16 amino acids. Losses at the gene ends were 3 bases for V and 6 bases for J; bases not matched to a gene: 12. The CDR3 protein is CASSSETQTGEDTQYF. In DNA, the CDR3 is TGCGCCAGCAGCTCGGAAACACAGACAGGGGAGGATACGCAGTATTTT.

The V gene is TRBV7-9, the J gene TRBJ1-4; D remains ambiguous. The V end was cut by 3 bases, the J end by 12 bases, with 11 bases between. Germline CDR1 and CDR2: SEHNR and FQNEAQ (reference sequence). This CDR3 spans 12 amino acids. The CDR3, as DNA: TGTGCCAGCAGCTTGTACGAGTCGGAACTGTTTTTT. Its protein is CASSLYESELFF.

The V gene is TRBV18, the J gene TRBJ1-3, with D hard to call. The V and J ends lost 2 bases and 0 bases respectively, with 14 bases between them. Germline loops: CDR1 KGHSH, CDR2 LQKENI. The CDR3 loop spans 17 amino acids. CDR3 in DNA: TGTGCCAGCTCACCAATAAGGGAGAAGGGCTCTGGAAACACCATATATTTT. It translates to CASSPIREKGSGNTIYF.

The gene calls are TRBV12-3 or TRBV12-4 and TRBJ1-6, with D uncertain. Trimming took off 3 bases at V and 7 bases at J, with 7 bases between the two ends. This CDR3 has 13 amino acids. The CDR3: CASSLALNSPLHF. The CDR3 coding sequence is TGTGCCAGCAGTTTGGCCCTGAATTCACCCCTCCACTTT.

The genes are TRBV27 and TRBJ1-3, with a possible D match to TRBD1 (6 bases). Germline CDR1 is MNHEY and CDR2 is SMNVEV (reference sequence). V lost 3 bases and J 3 bases, leaving 15 bases between the germline ends. This CDR3 is built from 16 residues. CDR3 bases: TGTGCCAGCAGTTTGACGCCACAGGGTGGTGGAAACACCATATATTTT. Translated: CASSLTPQGGGNTIYF.

J is TRBJ1-4 and V is TRBV3-1 (or the pseudogene TRBV3-2); no clear D gene. There are 16 residues in the CDR3. The V end lost 5 bases, the J end lost 0 bases, and 13 bases lay between the germline ends. Germline V gives CDR1 LGHDT, CDR2 YNNKEL (reference sequence). The CDR3 here is CASSKWTDATNEKLFF. The CDR3 DNA reads TGTGCCAGCAGCAAATGGACGGATGCAACTAATGAAAAACTGTTTTTT.

The chain is built from TRBV5-1 and TRBJ1-6, with unresolved D. Germline values: CDR1 SGHRS, CDR2 YFSETQ. CDR3 length: 15 residues. Trimming took off 5 bases at V and 0 bases at J, with 9 bases between the two ends. Written as DNA, the CDR3 is TGCGCCAGCAGACCGGACGGCTCCTATAATTCACCCCTCCACTTT. Translation gives CASRPDGSYNSPLHF.

A single count supports this clone. The chain has TRBV5-1 and TRBJ1-3; D unclear. V was clipped by 0 bases and J by 3 bases, with 7 bases between them. The CDR3 loop spans 14 amino acids. The germline V gene has CDR1 SGHRS and CDR2 YFSETQ. The CDR3 bases are TGCGCCAGCAGCTTGGCGGCAGGTGGAAACACCATATATTTT. It is translated as CASSLAAGGNTIYF.

This clone came up a few times. The rearrangement joins TRBV6-1 to TRBJ1-2; D is unresolved. Trimming pared 0 bases from V and 5 bases from J, leaving 13 bases between. This CDR3 is built from 15 residues. Germline loops: CDR1 MNHNS, CDR2 SASEGT. As DNA, the CDR3 is TGTGCCAGCAGTGAAGCGAGCCCTCGAAGGTATGGCTACACCTTC. Translating it yields CASSEASPRRYGYTF.

The chain is built from TRBV9 and TRBJ1-2; 7 bases agree with TRBD1. The germline gives CDR1 SGDLS, CDR2 YYNGEE. This CDR3 spans 13 amino acids. V shed 2 bases, J shed 2 bases, and the junction held 0 bases outside the gene matches. The CDR3 nucleotides read TGTGCCAGCAGCGTGACAGGGAACTATGGCTACACCTTC. Translation: CASSVTGNYGYTF.

J is TRBJ2-7 and V is TRBV3-1 (or the pseudogene TRBV3-2); 15 bases align to TRBD2. The CDR3 loop spans 16 amino acids. Germline CDR1 is LGHDT and CDR2 is YNNKEL (reference sequence). Trimming at V came to 3 bases and at J to 7 bases, leaving 7 bases not matched to a gene. CDR3 coding DNA: TGTGCCAGCAGCCATCAAGGACTAGCGGGGGGGCTTGAGCAGTACTTC. Translated: CASSHQGLAGGLEQYF.

This rearrangement joins TRBV5-3 to TRBJ2-5; a possible D gene is TRBD2 (6 bases). TRBV5-3 counts as an open reading frame of uncertain function. Trimming removed 4 bases at V and 1 base at J, with 17 bases between. The CDR3 runs 16 residues. The DNA of the CDR3 is TGTGCCAGAAGCATCCTGCCCTCTAGCGCCCAAGAGACCCAGTACTTC. It yields the protein CARSILPSSAQETQYF.

V gene TRBV19 combines with J gene TRBJ2-7, with D maybe TRBD1 (6 bases). The CDR3 contains 14 residues. CDR1 is LNHDA, CDR2 SQIVND, per germline (reference sequence). V lost 5 bases and J 4 bases, leaving 15 bases between the germline ends. The CDR3 bases are TGTGCCAGTAGTTCCAACAGGGCCAGTTACGAGCAGTACTTC. It codes for CASSSNRASYEQYF.

The chain couples TRBV11-2 to TRBJ1-2, with no clear D. The CDR3 totals 18 residues. Germline V gene lookup returns CDR1 SGHAT and CDR2 FQNNGV. V was cut by 2 bases and J by 1 base, with 20 bases left in between. The CDR3 loop is CASSLFAGRRPINYGYTF. The DNA of the CDR3 is TGTGCCAGCAGCTTATTTGCAGGCAGGCGCCCGATTAACTATGGCTACACCTTC.

The V and J genes are TRBV23-1 and TRBJ1-4; the D gene is possibly TRBD1 (6 bases). TRBV23-1 is marked as an open reading frame, function uncertain. V lost 7 bases and J lost 0, with 27 bases in between. CDR3 size: 20 residues. The DNA of the CDR3 is TGCGCCAGCATCCACGCCCCCGGGGGCACGGAAACGGCAACTAATGAAAAACTGTTTTTT. Amino acid sequence: CASIHAPGGTETATNEKLFF.

V usage is TRBV2 and J usage is TRBJ1-1; 7 bases match TRBD1. Germline lookup yields CDR1 SNHLY and CDR2 FYNNEI. V dropped 7 bases and J dropped 4; count of bases not matched to a gene: 12. This CDR3 has 15 amino acids. The CDR3 DNA follows: TGTGCCAGCACAAGCCTGACAGGGTCGGCCACTGAAGCTTTCTTT. As protein: CASTSLTGSATEAFF.

The chain links TRBV2 to TRBJ1-1, with 7 positions matching TRBD1. The germline V gene has CDR1 SNHLY and CDR2 FYNNEI. The CDR3 extends over 14 amino acids. Trimming removed 5 bases from V and 0 bases from J; junction bases left unmatched: 3. Here the CDR3 DNA reads TGTGCCAGCAGTTCGACAGGGATGAACACTGAAGCTTTCTTT. It specifies CASSSTGMNTEAFF.

V is TRBV29-1 and J is TRBJ1-4, with no clear D. Germline CDR1 reads SQVTM; CDR2 reads ANQGSEA. The length of the CDR3 is 14 residues. V gave up 2 bases and J gave up 8 bases, with 15 bases separating them. The CDR3 DNA follows: TGCAGCGTTGAATCCGGATCCTTTGGAGAAAAACTGTTTTTT. Translating gives CSVESGSFGEKLFF.

The chain is built from TRBV5-1 and TRBJ1-5, with D uncertain. Looked up from germline, CDR1 is SGHRS and CDR2 is YFSETQ. The CDR3 runs to 15 residues. The germline V and J ends were trimmed by 4 bases and 3 bases, with 14 bases remaining between them. CDR3 loop: CASSQDGDINQPQHF. CDR3 coding DNA: TGCGCCAGCAGCCAGGACGGTGATATCAATCAGCCCCAGCATTTT.

This clone was recorded a few times. The chain employs TRBV9 and TRBJ2-2; 8 nucleotides match TRBD2. The CDR3 length is 17 residues. CDR1 is SGDLS, CDR2 YYNGEE, per germline. V lost 1 base to trimming and J lost 0 bases; unmatched junction nucleotides: 5. CDR3 residues: CASSVRRGVANTGELFF. The CDR3 DNA is TGTGCCAGCAGCGTACGGCGGGGGGTCGCGAACACCGGGGAGCTGTTTTTT.